This TCR beta chain emerged from a study of somatic mutations in cytotoxic T cells in rheumatoid arthritis. Study-level information: Immediately following diagnosis and ahead of any treatment, patient blood (almost 31 ml EDTA) was drawn. Broader study findings: Comparison of CD8+ T-cell clonality between rheumatoid arthritis patients and age-matched healthy controls yielded no significant difference.

Comments on this clone: The antigen remains undetermined.

Trimming cost V 4 bases and J 0 bases, with 13 bases left between them. The CDR3 is 15 residues long. From germline, CDR1 is SGHDN and CDR2 FVKESK. In the study's own analysis: Only a few patient CD8+ clones above 1% matched published virus-specific TCRB sequences. Assay: immunoSEQ multiplex PCR; the TCRdb copy retains only in-frame clones and omits some. Clone size and the V and J calls come from that table; the DNA yielded D and trimming. The sample includes approximately 21,000 clones, about 82% seen only once; the top ten take 3.5% to 4%. This sequence was found in an adult with rheumatoid arthritis. Sequenced input: CD8+ T cells sorted from blood. The chain has TRBV14 and TRBJ2-7; tentatively, D is TRBD1 (5 bases). CDR3 nucleotides: TGTGCCAGCAGCCCCTTGGGGCTGAGCTCCTACGAGCAGTACTTC. Amino acid sequence: CASSPLGLSSYEQYF.